Below, one T cell receptor (beta chain) is given with its context. The PCR made use of 60 Vbeta and 13 Jbeta primers. Sequencing used immunoSEQ multiplex PCR; TCRdb keeps in-frame clones, though not all of them. The data hold around 170,000 clones, with 79% observed a single time. These data originate in a study of cytomegalovirus exposure and HLA in healthy donors. The V gene's germline CDR1 is SGHNT and CDR2 YYREEE (reference sequence). V lost 0 bases and J lost 0, with 6 bases in between. The CDR3 length is 15 residues. This sequence joins TRBV5-4 and TRBJ1-4; D unresolved. The receptor was isolated from a woman between 40 and 50 years old in good health and CMV-seronegative. Source material: PBMCs. The CDR3 DNA reads TGTGCCAGCAGCTTGGGCGCCGCAACTAATGAAAAACTGTTTTTT. This encodes CASSLGAATNEKLFF.